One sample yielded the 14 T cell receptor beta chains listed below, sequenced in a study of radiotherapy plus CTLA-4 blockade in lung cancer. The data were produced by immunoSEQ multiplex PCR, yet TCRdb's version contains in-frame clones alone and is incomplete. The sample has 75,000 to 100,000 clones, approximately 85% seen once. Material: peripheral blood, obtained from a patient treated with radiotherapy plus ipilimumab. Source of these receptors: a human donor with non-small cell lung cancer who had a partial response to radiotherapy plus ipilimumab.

CDR3 region: CASGGTGELFF. CDR3 nucleotides: TGTGCCAGCGGCGGTACCGGGGAGCTGTTTTTT. The V call is TRBV28, the J call TRBJ2-2; no clear D gene. The germline V and J ends were trimmed by 8 bases and 5 bases, with 6 bases remaining between them. Germline values: CDR1 MDHEN, CDR2 SYDVKM. The CDR3 extends over 11 amino acids. Together with reference TRBV28 and TRBJ2-2, the CDR3 gives the full variable domain: DVKVTQSSRYLVKRTGEKVFLECVQDMDHENMFWYRQDPGLGLRLIYFSYDVKMKEKGDIPEGYSVSREKKERFSLILESASTNQTSMYLCASGGTGELFFGEGSRLTVL.

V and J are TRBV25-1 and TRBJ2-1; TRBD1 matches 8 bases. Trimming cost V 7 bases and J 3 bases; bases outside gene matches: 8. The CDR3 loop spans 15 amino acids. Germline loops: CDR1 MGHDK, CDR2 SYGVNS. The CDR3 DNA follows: TGTGCCAGCACCCCTCCGGGACAGGACTACAATGAGCAGTTCTTC. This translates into CASTPPGQDYNEQFF.

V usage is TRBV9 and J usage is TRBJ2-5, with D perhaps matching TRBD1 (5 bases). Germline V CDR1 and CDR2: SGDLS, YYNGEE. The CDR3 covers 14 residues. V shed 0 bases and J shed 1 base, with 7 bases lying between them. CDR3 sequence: CASSVDRSQETQYF. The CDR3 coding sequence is TGTGCCAGCAGCGTAGACAGGAGCCAAGAGACCCAGTACTTC.

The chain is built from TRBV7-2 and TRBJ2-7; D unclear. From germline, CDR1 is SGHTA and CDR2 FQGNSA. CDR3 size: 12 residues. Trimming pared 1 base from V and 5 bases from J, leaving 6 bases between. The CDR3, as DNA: TGTGCCAGCAGCTTAGTCCAGAACGAGCAGTACTTC. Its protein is CASSLVQNEQYF. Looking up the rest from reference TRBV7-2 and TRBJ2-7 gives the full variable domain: GAGVSQSPSNKVTEKGKDVELRCDPISGHTALYWYRQSLGQGLEFLIYFQGNSAPDKSGLPSDRFSAERTGGSVSTLTIQRTQQEDSAVYLCASSLVQNEQYFGPGTRLTVT.

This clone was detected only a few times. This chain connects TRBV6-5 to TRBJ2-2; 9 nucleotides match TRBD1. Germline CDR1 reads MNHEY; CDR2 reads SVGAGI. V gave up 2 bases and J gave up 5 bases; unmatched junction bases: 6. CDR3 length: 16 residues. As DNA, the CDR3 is TGTGCCAGCAGTTACGACCGGGACAGGGTTACCGGGGAGCTGTTTTTT. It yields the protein CASSYDRDRVTGELFF.

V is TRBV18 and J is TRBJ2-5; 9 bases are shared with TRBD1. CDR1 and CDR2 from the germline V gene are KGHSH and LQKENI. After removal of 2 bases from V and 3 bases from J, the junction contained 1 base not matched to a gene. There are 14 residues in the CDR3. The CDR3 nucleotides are TGTGCCAGCTCACCAGGACAGGGGAAAGAGACCCAGTACTTC. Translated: CASSPGQGKETQYF. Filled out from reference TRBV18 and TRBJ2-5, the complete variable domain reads NAGVMQNPRHLVRRRGQEARLRCSPMKGHSHVYWYRQLPEEGLKFMVYLQKENIIDESGMPKERFSAEFPKEGPSILRIQQVVRGDSAAYFCASSPGQGKETQYFGPGTRLLVL.

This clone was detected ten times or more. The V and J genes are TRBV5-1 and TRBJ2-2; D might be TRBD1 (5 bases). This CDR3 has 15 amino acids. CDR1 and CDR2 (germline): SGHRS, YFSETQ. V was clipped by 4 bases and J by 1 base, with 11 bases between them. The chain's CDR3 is CASSPRAENTGELFF. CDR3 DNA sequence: TGCGCCAGCAGCCCCAGGGCGGAGAACACCGGGGAGCTGTTTTTT.

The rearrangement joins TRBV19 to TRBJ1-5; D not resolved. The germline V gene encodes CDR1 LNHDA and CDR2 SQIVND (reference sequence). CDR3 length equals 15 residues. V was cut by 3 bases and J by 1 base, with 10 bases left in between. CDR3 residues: CASSIWEGSNQPQHF. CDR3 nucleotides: TGTGCCAGTAGTATCTGGGAGGGAAGCAATCAGCCCCAGCATTTT.

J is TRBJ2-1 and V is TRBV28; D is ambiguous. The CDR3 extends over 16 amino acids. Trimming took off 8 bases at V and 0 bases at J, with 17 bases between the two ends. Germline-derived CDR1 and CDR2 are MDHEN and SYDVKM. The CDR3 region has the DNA TGTGCCAGCCTTCAGCGTGCGAGCTCCTCCTACAATGAGCAGTTCTTC. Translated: CASLQRASSSYNEQFF. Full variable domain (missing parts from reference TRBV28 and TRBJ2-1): DVKVTQSSRYLVKRTGEKVFLECVQDMDHENMFWYRQDPGLGLRLIYFSYDVKMKEKGDIPEGYSVSREKKERFSLILESASTNQTSMYLCASLQRASSSYNEQFFGPGTRLTVL.

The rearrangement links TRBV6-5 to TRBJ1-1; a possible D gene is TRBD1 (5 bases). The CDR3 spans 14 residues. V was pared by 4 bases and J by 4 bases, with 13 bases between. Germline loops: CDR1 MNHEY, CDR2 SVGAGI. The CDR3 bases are TGTGCCAGCAGTTCCTACGGGGGGGGCACTGAAGCTTTCTTT. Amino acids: CASSSYGGGTEAFF.

The CDR3 nucleotides are TGTGCCAGCAGAGGACAGCCGAATCAGCCCCAGCATTTT. It codes for CASRGQPNQPQHF. The chain carries TRBV6-1 and TRBJ1-5; maybe TRBD1 (6 bases). Trimming stripped 6 bases from V and 4 bases from J, with 10 bases between. Germline CDR1 and CDR2: MNHNS and SASEGT. This CDR3 has 13 residues.

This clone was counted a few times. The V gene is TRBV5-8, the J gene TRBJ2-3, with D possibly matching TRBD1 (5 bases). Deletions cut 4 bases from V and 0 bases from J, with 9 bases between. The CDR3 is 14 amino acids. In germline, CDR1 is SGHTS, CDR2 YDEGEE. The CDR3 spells CASSADRSTDTQYF. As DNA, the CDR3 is TGTGCCAGCAGCGCTGACAGAAGCACAGATACGCAGTATTTT.

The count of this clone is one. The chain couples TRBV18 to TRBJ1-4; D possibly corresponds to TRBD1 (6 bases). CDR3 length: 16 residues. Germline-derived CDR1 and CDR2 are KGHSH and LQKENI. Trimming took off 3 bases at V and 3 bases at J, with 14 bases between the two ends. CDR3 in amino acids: CASSPPRGSPNEKLFF. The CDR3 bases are TGTGCCAGCTCACCTCCCAGGGGCAGCCCTAATGAAAAACTGTTTTTT. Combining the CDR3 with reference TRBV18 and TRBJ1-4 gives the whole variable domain NAGVMQNPRHLVRRRGQEARLRCSPMKGHSHVYWYRQLPEEGLKFMVYLQKENIIDESGMPKERFSAEFPKEGPSILRIQQVVRGDSAAYFCASSPPRGSPNEKLFFGSGTQLSVL.

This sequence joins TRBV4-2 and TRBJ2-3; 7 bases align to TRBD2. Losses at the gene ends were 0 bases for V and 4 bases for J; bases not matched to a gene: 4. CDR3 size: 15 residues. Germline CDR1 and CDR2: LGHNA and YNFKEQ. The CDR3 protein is CASSQEAGIADTQYF. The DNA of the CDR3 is TGTGCCAGCAGCCAAGAAGCGGGAATTGCAGATACGCAGTATTTT.